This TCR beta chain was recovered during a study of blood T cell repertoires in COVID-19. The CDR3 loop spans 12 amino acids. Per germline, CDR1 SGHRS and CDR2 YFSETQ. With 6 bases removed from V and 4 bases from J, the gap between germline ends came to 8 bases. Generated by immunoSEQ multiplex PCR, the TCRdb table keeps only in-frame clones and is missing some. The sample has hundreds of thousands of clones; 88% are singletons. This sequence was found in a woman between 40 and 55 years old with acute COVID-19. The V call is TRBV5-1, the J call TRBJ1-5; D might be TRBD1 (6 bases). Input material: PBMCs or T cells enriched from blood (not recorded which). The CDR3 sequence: CASTRGNQPQHF. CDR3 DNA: TGCGCCAGCACCAGGGGAAATCAGCCCCAGCATTTT.